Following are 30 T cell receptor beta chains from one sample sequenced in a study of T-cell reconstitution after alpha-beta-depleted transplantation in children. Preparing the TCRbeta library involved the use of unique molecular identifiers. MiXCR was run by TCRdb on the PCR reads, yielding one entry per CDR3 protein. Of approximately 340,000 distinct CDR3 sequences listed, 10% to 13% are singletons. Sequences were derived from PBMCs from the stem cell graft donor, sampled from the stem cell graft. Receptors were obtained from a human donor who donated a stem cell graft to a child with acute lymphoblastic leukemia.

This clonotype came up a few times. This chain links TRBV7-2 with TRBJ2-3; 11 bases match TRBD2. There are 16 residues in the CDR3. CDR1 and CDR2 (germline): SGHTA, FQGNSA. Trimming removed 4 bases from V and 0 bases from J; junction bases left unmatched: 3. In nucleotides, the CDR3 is TGTGCCAGCAGCTCCCGACTAGCGGGGAGCACAGATACGCAGTATTTT. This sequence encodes CASSSRLAGSTDTQYF.

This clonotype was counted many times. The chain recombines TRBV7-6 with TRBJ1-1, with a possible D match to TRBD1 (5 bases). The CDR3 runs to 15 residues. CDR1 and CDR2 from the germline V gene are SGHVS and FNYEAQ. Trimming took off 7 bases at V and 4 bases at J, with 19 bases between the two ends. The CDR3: CASTTYRGVGTEAFF. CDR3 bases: TGTGCCAGCACCACTTACCGGGGCGTGGGCACTGAAGCTTTCTTT.

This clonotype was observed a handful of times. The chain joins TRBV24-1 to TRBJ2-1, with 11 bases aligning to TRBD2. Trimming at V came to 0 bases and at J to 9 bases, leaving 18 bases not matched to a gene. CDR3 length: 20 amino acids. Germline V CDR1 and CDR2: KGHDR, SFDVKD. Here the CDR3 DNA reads TGTGCCACCAGTGATTTGACCCGAAGACTAGCGGGAATTTACGGGGTTGAGCAGTTCTTC. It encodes CATSDLTRRLAGIYGVEQFF.

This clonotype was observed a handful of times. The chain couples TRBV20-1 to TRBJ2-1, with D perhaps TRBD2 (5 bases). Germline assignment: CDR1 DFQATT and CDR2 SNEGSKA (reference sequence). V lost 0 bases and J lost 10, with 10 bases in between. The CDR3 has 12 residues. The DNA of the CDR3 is TGCAGTGCTAGAGAGAGGGTGAAGGAGCAGTTCTTC. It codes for CSARERVKEQFF.

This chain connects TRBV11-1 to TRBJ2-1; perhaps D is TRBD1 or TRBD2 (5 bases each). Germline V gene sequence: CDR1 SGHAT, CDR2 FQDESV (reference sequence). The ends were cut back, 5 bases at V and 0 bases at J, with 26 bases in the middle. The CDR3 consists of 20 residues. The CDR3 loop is CASSPRAGRAFSFSYNEQFF. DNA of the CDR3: TGTGCCAGCAGCCCTCGGGCGGGCAGGGCATTTAGTTTCTCCTACAATGAGCAGTTCTTC.

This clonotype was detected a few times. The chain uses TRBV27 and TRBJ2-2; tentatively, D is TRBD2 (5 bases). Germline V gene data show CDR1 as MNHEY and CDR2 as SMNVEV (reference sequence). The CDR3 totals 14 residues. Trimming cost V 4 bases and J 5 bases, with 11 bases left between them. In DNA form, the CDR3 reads TGTGCCAGCAGTTCCGGGGTCTTTACCGGGGAGCTGTTTTTT. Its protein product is CASSSGVFTGELFF.

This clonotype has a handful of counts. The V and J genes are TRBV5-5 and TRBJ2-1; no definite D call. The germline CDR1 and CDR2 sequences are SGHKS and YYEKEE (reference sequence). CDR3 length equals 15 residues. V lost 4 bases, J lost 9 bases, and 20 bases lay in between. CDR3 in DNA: TGTGCCAGCAGCCCCGACCACTGGCGTTCAAGTGAGCAGTTCTTC. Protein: CASSPDHWRSSEQFF.

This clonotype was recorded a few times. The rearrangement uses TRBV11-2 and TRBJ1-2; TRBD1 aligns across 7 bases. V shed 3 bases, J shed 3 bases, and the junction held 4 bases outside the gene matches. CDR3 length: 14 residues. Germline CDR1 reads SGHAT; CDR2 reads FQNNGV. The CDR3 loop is CASSFGQGDYGYTF. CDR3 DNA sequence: TGTGCCAGCAGCTTCGGTCAGGGGGACTATGGCTACACCTTC. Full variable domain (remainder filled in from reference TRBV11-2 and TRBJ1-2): EAGVAQSPRYKIIEKRQSVAFWCNPISGHATLYWYQQILGQGPKLLIQFQNNGVVDDSQLPKDRFSAERLKGVDSTLKIQPAKLEDSAVYLCASSFGQGDYGYTFGSGTRLTVV.

The CDR3 coding sequence is TGTGCCAGCAGCCGCCGGGACAGAGAAGAGACCCAGTACTTC. Translating gives CASSRRDREETQYF. The chain employs TRBV7-2 and TRBJ2-5; TRBD1 agrees at 7 bases. There are 14 residues in the CDR3. Germline V gene sequence: CDR1 SGHTA, CDR2 FQGNSA. V shed 5 bases, J shed 3 bases, and the junction held 6 bases outside the gene matches.

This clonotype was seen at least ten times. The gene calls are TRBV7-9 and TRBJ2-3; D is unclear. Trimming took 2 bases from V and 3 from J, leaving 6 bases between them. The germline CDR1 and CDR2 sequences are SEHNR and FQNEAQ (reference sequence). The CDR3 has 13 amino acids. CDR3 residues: CASSLLETDTQYF. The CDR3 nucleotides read TGTGCCAGCAGCTTACTAGAAACAGATACGCAGTATTTT.

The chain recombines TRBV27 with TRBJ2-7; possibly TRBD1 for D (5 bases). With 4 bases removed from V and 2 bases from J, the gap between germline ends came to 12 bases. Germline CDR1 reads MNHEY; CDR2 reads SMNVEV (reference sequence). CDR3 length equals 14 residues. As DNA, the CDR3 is TGTGCCAGCAGTTACCTTCAGGGAACCTACGAGCAGTACTTC. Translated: CASSYLQGTYEQYF.

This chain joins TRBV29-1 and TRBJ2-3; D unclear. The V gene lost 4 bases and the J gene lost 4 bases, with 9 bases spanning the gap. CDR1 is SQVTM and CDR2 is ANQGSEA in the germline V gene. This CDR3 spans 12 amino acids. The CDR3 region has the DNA TGCAGCGTTGGGACGAGGTCAGATACGCAGTATTTT. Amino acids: CSVGTRSDTQYF.

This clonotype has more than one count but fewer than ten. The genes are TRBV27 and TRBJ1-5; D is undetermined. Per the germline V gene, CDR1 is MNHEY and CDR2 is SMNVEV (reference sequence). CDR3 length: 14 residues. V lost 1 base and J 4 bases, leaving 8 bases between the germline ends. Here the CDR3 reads CASSLYHTNQPQHF. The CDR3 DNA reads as TGTGCCAGCAGTTTATATCATACTAATCAGCCCCAGCATTTT.

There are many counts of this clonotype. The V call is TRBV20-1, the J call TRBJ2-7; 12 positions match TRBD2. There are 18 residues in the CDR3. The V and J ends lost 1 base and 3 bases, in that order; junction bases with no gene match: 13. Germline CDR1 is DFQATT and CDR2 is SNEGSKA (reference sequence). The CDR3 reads CSARATGRASGRGYEQYF. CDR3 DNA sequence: TGCAGTGCTAGAGCGACAGGGAGGGCTAGCGGGAGGGGCTACGAGCAGTACTTC.

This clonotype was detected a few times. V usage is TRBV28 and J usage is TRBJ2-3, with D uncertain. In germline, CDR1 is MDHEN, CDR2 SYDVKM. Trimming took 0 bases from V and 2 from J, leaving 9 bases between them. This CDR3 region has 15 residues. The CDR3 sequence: CASSLWAEPTDTQYF. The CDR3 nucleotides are TGTGCCAGCAGTTTATGGGCAGAACCCACAGATACGCAGTATTTT.

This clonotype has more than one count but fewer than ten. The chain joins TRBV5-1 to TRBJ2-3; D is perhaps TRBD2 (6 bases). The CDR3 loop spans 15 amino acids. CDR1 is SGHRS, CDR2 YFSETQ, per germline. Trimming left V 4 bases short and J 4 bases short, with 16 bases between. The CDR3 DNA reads TGCGCCAGCAGCGTCTTGCGGCGGGATCCAGATACGCAGTATTTT. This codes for CASSVLRRDPDTQYF.

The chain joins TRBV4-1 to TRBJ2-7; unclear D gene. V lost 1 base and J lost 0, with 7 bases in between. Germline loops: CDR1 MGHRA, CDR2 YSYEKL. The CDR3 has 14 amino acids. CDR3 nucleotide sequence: TGCGCCAGCAGCCAAGTCTCAGTCTCCTACGAGCAGTACTTC. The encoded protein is CASSQVSVSYEQYF.

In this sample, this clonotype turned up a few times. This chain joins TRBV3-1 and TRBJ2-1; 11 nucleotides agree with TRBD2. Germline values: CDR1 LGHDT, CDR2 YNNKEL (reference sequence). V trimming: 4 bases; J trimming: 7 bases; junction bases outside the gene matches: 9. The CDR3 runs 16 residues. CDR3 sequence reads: CASSLRLAGGWNEQFF. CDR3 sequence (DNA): TGTGCCAGCAGCCTGCGGCTAGCGGGAGGATGGAATGAGCAGTTCTTC.

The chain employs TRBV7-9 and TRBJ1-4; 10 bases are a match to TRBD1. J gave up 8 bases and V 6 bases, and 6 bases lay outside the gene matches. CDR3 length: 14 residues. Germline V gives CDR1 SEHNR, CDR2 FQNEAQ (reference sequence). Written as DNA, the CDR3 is TGTGCCAGCAGTCTGGGACAGGGGAGAGAAAAACTGTTTTTT. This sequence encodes CASSLGQGREKLFF.

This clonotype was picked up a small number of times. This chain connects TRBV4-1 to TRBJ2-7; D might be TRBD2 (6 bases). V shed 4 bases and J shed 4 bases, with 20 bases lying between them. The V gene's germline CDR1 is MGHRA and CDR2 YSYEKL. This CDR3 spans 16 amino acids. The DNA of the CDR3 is TGCGCCAGCAGCCGATACCGACAGCGCGCGGGGTACGAGCAGTACTTC. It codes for CASSRYRQRAGYEQYF.

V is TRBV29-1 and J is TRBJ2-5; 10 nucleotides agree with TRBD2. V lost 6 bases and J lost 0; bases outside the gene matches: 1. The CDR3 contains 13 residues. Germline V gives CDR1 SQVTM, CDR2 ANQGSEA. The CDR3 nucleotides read TGCAGCGTCGGACTAGCGGACCAAGAGACCCAGTACTTC. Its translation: CSVGLADQETQYF.

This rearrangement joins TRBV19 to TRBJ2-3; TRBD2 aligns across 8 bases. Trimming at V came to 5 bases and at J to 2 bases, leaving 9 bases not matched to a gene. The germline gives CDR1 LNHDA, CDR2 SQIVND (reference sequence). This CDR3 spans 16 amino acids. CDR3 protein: CASSSPGGLDTDTQYF. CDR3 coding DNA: TGTGCCAGTAGTTCCCCGGGGGGGCTCGACACAGATACGCAGTATTTT.

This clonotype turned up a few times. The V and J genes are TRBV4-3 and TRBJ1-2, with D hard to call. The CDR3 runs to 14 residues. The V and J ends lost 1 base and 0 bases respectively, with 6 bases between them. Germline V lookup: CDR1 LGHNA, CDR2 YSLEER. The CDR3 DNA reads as TGCGCCAGCAGCCAAGGGCACGCTAACTATGGCTACACCTTC. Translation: CASSQGHANYGYTF.

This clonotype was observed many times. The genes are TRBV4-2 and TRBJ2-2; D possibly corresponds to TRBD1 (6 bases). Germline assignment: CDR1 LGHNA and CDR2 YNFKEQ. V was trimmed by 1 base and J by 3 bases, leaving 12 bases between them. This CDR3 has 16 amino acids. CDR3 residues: CASSQVRGADTGELFF. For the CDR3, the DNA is TGTGCCAGCAGCCAAGTCAGGGGTGCGGACACCGGGGAGCTGTTTTTT.

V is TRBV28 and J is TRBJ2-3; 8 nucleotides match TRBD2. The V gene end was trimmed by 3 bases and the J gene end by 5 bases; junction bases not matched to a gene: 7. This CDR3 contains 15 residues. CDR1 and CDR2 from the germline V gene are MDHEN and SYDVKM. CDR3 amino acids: CASSFAGLVIDTQYF. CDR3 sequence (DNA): TGTGCCAGCAGTTTCGCGGGACTAGTTATAGATACGCAGTATTTT.

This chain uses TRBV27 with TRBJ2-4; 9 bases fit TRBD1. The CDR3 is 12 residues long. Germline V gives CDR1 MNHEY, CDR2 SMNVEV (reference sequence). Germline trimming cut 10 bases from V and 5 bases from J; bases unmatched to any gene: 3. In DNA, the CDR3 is TGTGCCACCACAGGGGGCGAAAACATTCAGTACTTC. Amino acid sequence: CATTGGENIQYF.

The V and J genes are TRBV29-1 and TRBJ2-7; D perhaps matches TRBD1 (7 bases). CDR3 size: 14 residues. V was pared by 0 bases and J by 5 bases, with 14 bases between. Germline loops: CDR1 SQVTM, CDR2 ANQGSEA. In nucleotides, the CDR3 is TGCAGCGTTGAAGACAGGGGGGCGGACAACGAGCAGTACTTC. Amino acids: CSVEDRGADNEQYF.

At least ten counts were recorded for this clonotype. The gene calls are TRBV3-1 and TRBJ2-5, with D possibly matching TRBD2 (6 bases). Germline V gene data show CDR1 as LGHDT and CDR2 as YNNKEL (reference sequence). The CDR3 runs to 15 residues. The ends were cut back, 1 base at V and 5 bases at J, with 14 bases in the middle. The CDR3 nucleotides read TGTGCCAGCAGCCAAGTGAAGACTAGGAGCGAGACCCAGTACTTC. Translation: CASSQVKTRSETQYF.

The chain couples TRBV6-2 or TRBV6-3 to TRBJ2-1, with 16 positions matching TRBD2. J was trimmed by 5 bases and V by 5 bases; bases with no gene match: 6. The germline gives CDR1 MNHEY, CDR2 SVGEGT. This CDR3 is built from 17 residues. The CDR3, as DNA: TGTGCCAGCAGTCCGGGACTAGCGGGAGGGAGAAACAATGAGCAGTTCTTC. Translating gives CASSPGLAGGRNNEQFF.

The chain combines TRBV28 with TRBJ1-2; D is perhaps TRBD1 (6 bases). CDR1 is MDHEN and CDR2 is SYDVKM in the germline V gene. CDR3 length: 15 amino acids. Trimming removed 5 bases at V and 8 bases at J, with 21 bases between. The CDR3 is CASSPQQGSGWGYTF. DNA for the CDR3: TGTGCCAGCAGTCCTCAACAGGGATCGGGATGGGGCTACACCTTC.